What follows are 13 T cell receptor beta chains derived from one specimen sequenced in a study of memory CD4+ T cells and cytomegalovirus serostatus. Single viable CD3+CD4+CD8-CD45RO+ cells were sorted as the memory CD4+ T cells. Profiled with immunoSEQ multiplex PCR; TCRdb holds only in-frame clones, not every one. The data hold tens of thousands of clones, with about three quarters observed a single time. The sequenced sample was memory CD4+ T cells from blood. The receptor source for this set is an adult in good health and CMV-seronegative.

The CDR3 spells CASSVGTVYGYTF. The CDR3 DNA reads as TGTGCCAGCAGCGTCGGGACAGTCTATGGCTACACCTTC. This chain uses TRBV5-8 with TRBJ1-2; TRBD1 aligns across 7 bases. The junction had 4 bases not matched to a gene; V was cut back by 4 bases and J by 4 bases. The CDR3 totals 13 residues. In germline, CDR1 is SGHTS, CDR2 YDEGEE.

V is TRBV7-7 and J is TRBJ2-5; D perhaps matches TRBD1 (6 bases). The length of the CDR3 is 14 residues. The germline gives CDR1 SSHAT, CDR2 FNYEAQ (reference sequence). The germline V and J ends were trimmed by 7 bases and 4 bases, with 16 bases remaining between them. CDR3 nucleotides: TGTGCCAGCACCGACCCAGGGGACGGAGAGACCCAGTACTTC. This sequence encodes CASTDPGDGETQYF.

The V gene is TRBV18, the J gene TRBJ1-6, with D perhaps matching TRBD1 (5 bases). Germline V gene data show CDR1 as KGHSH and CDR2 as LQKENI. Trimming took off 2 bases at V and 7 bases at J, with 9 bases between the two ends. The CDR3 totals 14 residues. CDR3 DNA: TGTGCCAGCTCACCAGGCAGGGAGAATTCACCCCTCCACTTT. Translation gives CASSPGRENSPLHF. The full variable domain, its missing parts supplied by reference TRBV18 and TRBJ1-6, is NAGVMQNPRHLVRRRGQEARLRCSPMKGHSHVYWYRQLPEEGLKFMVYLQKENIIDESGMPKERFSAEFPKEGPSILRIQQVVRGDSAAYFCASSPGRENSPLHFGNGTRLTVT.

The V gene is TRBV7-9, the J gene TRBJ2-7; TRBD1 agrees at 10 bases. From germline, CDR1 is SEHNR and CDR2 FQNEAQ (reference sequence). The CDR3 is 17 amino acids. V gave up 1 base and J gave up 0 bases; unmatched junction bases: 6. CDR3 in amino acids: CASSLDLGQGSSYEQYF. The CDR3 DNA sequence: TGTGCCAGCAGCTTAGATCTGGGACAGGGGAGCTCCTACGAGCAGTACTTC.

V usage is TRBV18 and J usage is TRBJ2-2; a possible D gene is TRBD2 (7 bases). Germline V CDR1 and CDR2: KGHSH, LQKENI. This CDR3 region has 16 residues. V lost 6 bases to trimming and J lost 10 bases, with 24 bases between them. The CDR3 sequence is CASSLSDSGAGQELFF. CDR3 DNA: TGTGCCAGCTCGCTCTCGGACAGCGGGGCCGGTCAGGAGCTGTTTTTT.

The chain employs TRBV7-6 and TRBJ2-3; TRBD2 agrees at 15 bases. The CDR3 is 20 residues long. Trimming cost V 2 bases and J 4 bases; bases outside gene matches: 13. Looked up from germline, CDR1 is SGHVS and CDR2 is FNYEAQ. CDR3 sequence: CASSLHNPGTSGGRADTQYF. The CDR3 DNA reads TGTGCCAGCAGCTTACACAATCCCGGGACTAGCGGGGGGAGGGCAGATACGCAGTATTTT.

This clone was counted once. The rearrangement links TRBV19 to TRBJ1-2, with 8 bases fitting TRBD1. CDR1 is LNHDA, CDR2 SQIVND, per germline (reference sequence). This CDR3 has 11 residues. V shed 10 bases, J shed 4 bases, and the junction held 2 bases outside the gene matches. The CDR3 DNA sequence: TGTGCCACTACAGGGGGCTATGGCTACACCTTC. Translated, it gives CATTGGYGYTF.

Comment on this clone: Distinct nucleotide sequences in the sample also encode this CDR3. The chain carries TRBV10-3 and TRBJ1-3; no definite D call. Looked up from germline, CDR1 is ENHRY and CDR2 is SYGVKD. V lost 0 bases to trimming and J lost 2 bases, with 5 bases between them. This CDR3 region has 14 residues. The CDR3 DNA sequence: TGTGCCATCAGTGAGTCGGGCACTGGAAACACCATATATTTT. As protein: CAISESGTGNTIYF.

The rearrangement joins TRBV6-6 to TRBJ2-2, with 7 nucleotides matching TRBD2. Germline-derived CDR1 and CDR2 are MNHNY and SVGAGI (reference sequence). The ends lost 6 bases at V and 5 bases at J; junction bases unmatched: 3. The CDR3 contains 13 residues. The CDR3 nucleotides read TGTGCCAGCAGGACCGGGGGGACCGGGGAGCTGTTTTTT. It codes for CASRTGGTGELFF.

The chain uses TRBV5-4 and TRBJ2-1, with 11 bases lining up with TRBD2. Trimming cost V 9 bases and J 6 bases; bases outside gene matches: 11. From germline, CDR1 is SGHNT and CDR2 YYREEE (reference sequence). The CDR3 length is 15 residues. The CDR3 protein is CATRTGLADFNEQFF. The CDR3 DNA reads as TGTGCCACCCGAACGGGACTAGCGGATTTCAATGAGCAGTTCTTC.

The J gene is TRBJ1-5, the V gene TRBV19, with D possibly TRBD1 on 5 matching bases. The CDR3 totals 16 residues. Germline CDR1 is LNHDA and CDR2 is SQIVND (reference sequence). V was pared by 2 bases and J by 2 bases, with 13 bases between. CDR3 sequence reads: CASSIWGFRGNQPQHF. CDR3 bases: TGTGCCAGTAGTATATGGGGTTTCAGGGGCAATCAGCCCCAGCATTTT.

This chain joins TRBV5-6 and TRBJ2-3; D is unclear. The CDR3 extends over 18 amino acids. V was cut by 1 base and J by 2 bases, with 20 bases left in between. Germline V gene data show CDR1 as SGHDT and CDR2 as YYEEEE. CDR3 nucleotide sequence: TGTGCCAGCAGCTTGATTGTTGGAACTGCCGAACCCACAGATACGCAGTATTTT. This gives the protein CASSLIVGTAEPTDTQYF. Variable domain in full (rest from reference TRBV5-6 and TRBJ2-3): DAGVTQSPTHLIKTRGQQVTLRCSPKSGHDTVSWYQQALGQGPQFIFQYYEEEERQRGNFPDRFSGHQFPNYSSELNVNALLLGDSALYLCASSLIVGTAEPTDTQYFGPGTRLTVL.

This chain joins TRBV5-4 and TRBJ2-7, with D possibly being TRBD2 (6 bases). Trimming shortened V by 2 bases and J by 4 bases, and 16 bases separated the two germline ends. The CDR3 extends over 15 amino acids. In germline, CDR1 is SGHNT, CDR2 YYREEE (reference sequence). CDR3 loop: CASSFDRGSNYEQYF. As DNA, the CDR3 is TGTGCCAGCAGCTTTGATCGGGGGTCTAATTACGAGCAGTACTTC. The variable domain in full, with the rest retrieved from reference TRBV5-4 and TRBJ2-7, is ETGVTQSPTHLIKTRGQQVTLRCSSQSGHNTVSWYQQALGQGPQFIFQYYREEENGRGNFPPRFSGLQFPNYSSELNVNALELDDSALYLCASSFDRGSNYEQYFGPGTRLTVT.